Presented here are 9 T cell receptor beta chains from one specimen sequenced in a study of human T cells and chemical hapten exposure. Time point denoted: healthy volunteer bleed at 2 weeks. Sequencing started from total RNA isolated from unfractionated whole blood. TCRdb reanalysed the RACE reads using MiXCR and keeps one entry per CDR3 protein. The sample has over 100,000 distinct CDR3 sequences, about 9.4% seen once. Sequenced input: whole blood. These receptors came from a male donor in good health. Some clones in this sample may be carry-over from other donors' samples.

This clonotype was found many times. This chain uses TRBV7-2 with TRBJ2-1; D may match TRBD1 or TRBD2 (5 bases each). V lost 2 bases and J 9 bases, leaving 23 bases between the germline ends. Germline V gives CDR1 SGHTA, CDR2 FQGNSA. The CDR3 totals 17 residues. CDR3: CASSLMGRRISYPEQFF. The CDR3 nucleotides are TGTGCCAGCAGCTTAATGGGACGGAGAATATCGTATCCTGAGCAGTTCTTC.

This clonotype was counted between two and nine times. V and J are TRBV15 and TRBJ2-4; 8 bases align to TRBD1. The junction had 5 bases not matched to a gene; V was cut back by 0 bases and J by 7 bases. The germline CDR1 and CDR2 sequences are LNHNV and YYDKDF (reference sequence). This CDR3 is built from 15 residues. For the CDR3, the DNA is TGTGCCACCAGCAGAGATAGGCAGGGGGCGAACATTCAGTACTTC. It yields the protein CATSRDRQGANIQYF.

CDR3 in DNA: TGCGCCAGCAGCTTTGGGCAGGGGAGTTCTGTGAACACTGAAGCTTTCTTT. Translating gives CASSFGQGSSVNTEAFF. The chain has TRBV5-1 and TRBJ1-1; D is possibly TRBD1 (6 bases). CDR3 length equals 17 residues. Germline V gene lookup returns CDR1 SGHRS and CDR2 YFSETQ. V was pared by 2 bases and J by 0 bases, with 17 bases between.

The chain uses TRBV21-1 and TRBJ1-6. TRBV21-1 is deemed a pseudogene. The CDR3 has 15 residues. CDR3 sequence reads: CASFLASSYNSPLHF. The CDR3 DNA sequence: TGTGCCAGCTTTTTGGCGAGCTCCTATAATTCACCCCTCCACTTT.

To note about this clonotype: The conserved phenylalanine or tryptophan normally closing the CDR3 is absent here, so this likely arose from a read error. This sequence joins TRBV3-1 and TRBJ2-1; unclear D gene. The CDR3 extends over 13 amino acids. V lost 4 bases and J 3 bases, leaving 7 bases between the germline ends. The V gene's germline CDR1 is LGHDT and CDR2 YNNKEL (reference sequence). The CDR3 nucleotides are TGTGCCAGCAGCCCCCCGGGCTACAATGAGCAGTTCTCC. Translating it yields CASSPPGYNEQFS.

As for this clonotype: Germline and junction disagree at one end, which may indicate a read error. This chain uses TRBV6-2 or TRBV6-3 with TRBJ2-2; either TRBD1 or TRBD2 may fit D (5 bases each). The CDR3 runs to 13 residues. The germline gives CDR1 MNHEY, CDR2 SVGEGT. CDR3 sequence reads: CASSYSSGPEPFF. In DNA, the CDR3 is TGTGCCAGCAGTTACTCTTCGGGGCCGGAGCCGTTTTTT.

This clonotype has only a few counts. The genes are TRBV4-1 and TRBJ2-2; 7 nucleotides match TRBD2. The V gene's germline CDR1 is MGHRA and CDR2 YSYEKL. The V segment lost 3 bases and the J segment 8 bases; nucleotides outside the gene matches: 6. The CDR3 is 14 amino acids. CDR3 amino acids: CASSQVQLAGELFF. The CDR3 nucleotides read TGCGCCAGCAGCCAGGTCCAACTAGCGGGGGAGCTGTTTTTT.

The chain couples TRBV12-3 or TRBV12-4 to TRBJ2-7, with 10 bases identical to TRBD1. The CDR3 has 13 amino acids. Trimming at V came to 5 bases and at J to 5 bases, leaving 3 bases not matched to a gene. The CDR3 is CASSRDRGDEQYF. CDR3 coding DNA: TGTGCCAGCAGTCGGGACAGGGGCGACGAGCAGTACTTC.

The chain combines TRBV12-3 or TRBV12-4 with TRBJ1-1; unclear D gene. The CDR3 has 16 residues. Trimming took 5 bases from V and 0 from J, leaving 16 bases between them. Written as DNA, the CDR3 is TGTGCCAGCAGTCCGACTTGGGATTGGGTGAACACTGAAGCTTTCTTT. Amino acid sequence: CASSPTWDWVNTEAFF.